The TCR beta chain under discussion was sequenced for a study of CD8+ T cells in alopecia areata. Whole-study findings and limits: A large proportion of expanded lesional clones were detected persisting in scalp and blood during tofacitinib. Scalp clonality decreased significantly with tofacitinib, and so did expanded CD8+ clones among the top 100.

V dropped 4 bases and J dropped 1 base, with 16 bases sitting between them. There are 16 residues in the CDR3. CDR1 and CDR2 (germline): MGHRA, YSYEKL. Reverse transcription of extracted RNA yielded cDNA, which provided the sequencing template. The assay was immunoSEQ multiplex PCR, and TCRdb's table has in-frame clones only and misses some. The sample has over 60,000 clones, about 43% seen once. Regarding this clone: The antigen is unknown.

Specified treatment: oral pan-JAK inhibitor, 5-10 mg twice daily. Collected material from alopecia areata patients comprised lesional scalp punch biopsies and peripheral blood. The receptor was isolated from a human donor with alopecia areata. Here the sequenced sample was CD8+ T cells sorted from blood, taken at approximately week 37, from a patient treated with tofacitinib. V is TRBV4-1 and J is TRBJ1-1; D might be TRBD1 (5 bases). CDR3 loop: CASSPVFGGRNTEAFF. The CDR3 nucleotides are TGCGCCAGCAGCCCCGTTTTCGGGGGGAGGAACACTGAAGCTTTCTTT.